The rows below give T cell receptor beta chains drawn from one sample of a study of cytomegalovirus exposure and HLA in healthy donors. The data were produced by immunoSEQ multiplex PCR, yet TCRdb's version contains in-frame clones alone and is incomplete. This sample has about 120,000 clones, with about four fifths found just once. Sequencing was carried out using PBMCs. The origin of the receptors is a female donor in good health and CMV-seropositive. Both conserved end residues are part of each CDR3. A D gene is named only where the DNA matches it firmly. Some rows have no size entry. The others give once, few or many, or a class for an expanded clone.

v_call	j_call	clone_size	d_call	cdr3_nt	cdr3_aa
TRBV29-1	TRBJ2-7	few	-	TGCAGCGTTGGAGCGAGGGGGGGGTCCTACGAGCAGTACTTC	CSVGARGGSYEQYF
TRBV7-8	TRBJ2-7	-	-	TGTGCCAGCAGCTATCGGGTATTCGAGCAGTACTTC	CASSYRVFEQYF
TRBV6-5	TRBJ1-1	few	-	TGTGCCAGCAGTTACGACAGTAACACTGAAGCTTTCTTT	CASSYDSNTEAFF
TRBV7-2	TRBJ2-3	-	-	TGTGCCAGCAGCTTAATGATTAGCGGAGATACGCAGTATTTT	CASSLMISGDTQYF
TRBV9	TRBJ2-3	-	TRBD2	TGTGCCAGCAGCGTAGGCCCTGGGACTAGCGGACACGGCACAGATACGCAGTATTTT	CASSVGPGTSGHGTDTQYF
TRBV19	TRBJ2-7	-	TRBD1	TGTGCCAGCGGACAGGTTGCCAGCTACGAGCAGTACTTC	CASGQVASYEQYF
TRBV9	TRBJ1-6	few	TRBD1	TGTGCCAGCAGCTCCCGGACAGGGCTTTCACCCCTCCACTTT	CASSSRTGLSPLHF
TRBV4-3	TRBJ2-7	-	-	TGCGCCAGCAGCCAAGATGGGGACTACGAGCAGTACTTC	CASSQDGDYEQYF
TRBV29-1	TRBJ2-1	few	TRBD2	TGCAGCGTTGAAGGCGTCGGGGGGGCCGATGAGCAGTTCTTC	CSVEGVGGADEQFF
TRBV6-5	TRBJ1-4	few	-	TGTGCCAGCTACCCCTTCGCCCCTCGTAGTGAAAAACTGTTTTTT	CASYPFAPRSEKLFF
TRBV4-3	TRBJ2-2	-	-	TGCGCCAGCAGCTACGTCGACAGGCCCGGGGAGCTGTTTTTT	CASSYVDRPGELFF
TRBV30	TRBJ1-1	few	-	TGTGCCAGCAAGCGGGGCATGAACACTGAAGCTTTCTTT	CASKRGMNTEAFF
TRBV29-1	TRBJ1-1	-	-	TGCAGCGTTGAACCGCGGGGCAGGAACGGTCGAGCTTTCTTT	CSVEPRGRNGRAFF
TRBV7-6	TRBJ2-3	-	TRBD2	TGTGCCAGCAGCTTACCCCAAGCGGGGGGGCTGGTAGATACGCAGTATTTT	CASSLPQAGGLVDTQYF
TRBV6-1	TRBJ1-2	-	TRBD1	TGTGCCAGCAGGTACGGGACAGACTATGGCTACACCTTC	CASRYGTDYGYTF
TRBV9	TRBJ2-3	-	-	TGTGCCAGCAGCCCCAATTGGGGTGGGGGGGCTAGCACAGATACGCAGTATTTT	CASSPNWGGGASTDTQYF